Following are 21 T cell receptor beta chains from one sample sequenced in a study of CD8+ T cells in alopecia areata. After isolation, RNA underwent reverse transcription to generate cDNA as the sequencing template. Measured with immunoSEQ multiplex PCR; TCRdb has only the in-frame clones, and not every one. The data hold 150,000 or so clones, with more than 40% observed a single time. Source material: CD4+ T cells sorted from blood. The receptor set was obtained from a human donor with alopecia areata.

The gene calls are TRBV5-4 and TRBJ1-1; 7 nucleotides agree with TRBD1. Germline CDR1 is SGHNT and CDR2 is YYREEE (reference sequence). This CDR3 has 16 residues. The junction had 8 bases not matched to a gene; V was cut back by 3 bases and J by 0 bases. In DNA form, the CDR3 reads TGTGCCAGCAGCTCCGGCCCCGGGACAGTGAACACTGAAGCTTTCTTT. It specifies CASSSGPGTVNTEAFF. The variable domain in full, with the rest retrieved from reference TRBV5-4 and TRBJ1-1, is ETGVTQSPTHLIKTRGQQVTLRCSSQSGHNTVSWYQQALGQGPQFIFQYYREEENGRGNFPPRFSGLQFPNYSSELNVNALELDDSALYLCASSSGPGTVNTEAFFGQGTRLTVV.

The chain is built from TRBV27 and TRBJ2-2, with D unresolved. Trimming left V 5 bases short and J 3 bases short, with 16 bases between. The CDR3 consists of 16 residues. Per the germline V gene, CDR1 is MNHEY and CDR2 is SMNVEV (reference sequence). DNA for the CDR3: TGTGCCAGCAGTCCTCCCTCGGTCAGTCACACCGGGGAGCTGTTTTTT. It is translated as CASSPPSVSHTGELFF.

This sequence joins TRBV27 and TRBJ1-2; D possibly corresponds to TRBD1 (5 bases). Germline V gene lookup returns CDR1 MNHEY and CDR2 SMNVEV (reference sequence). CDR3 length: 17 residues. Between the trimmed V and J ends, which lost 3 bases and 4 bases, there was a span of 21 bases. As DNA, the CDR3 is TGTGCCAGCAGTTTGTGGGGCAGACCGAGGTCCTTCTATGGCTACACCTTC. Its protein product is CASSLWGRPRSFYGYTF.

This clone has a single count. The chain uses TRBV29-1 and TRBJ2-2, with D perhaps given as TRBD1 or TRBD2 (6 bases each). The CDR3 loop spans 15 amino acids. CDR1 SQVTM and CDR2 ANQGSEA come from the germline V gene. Trimming stripped 0 bases from V and 4 bases from J, with 12 bases between. The CDR3 coding sequence is TGCAGCGTTGAAGATTCGGGGGCTCGCACCGGGGAGCTGTTTTTT. Translated, it gives CSVEDSGARTGELFF.

This clone appeared a few times. The rearrangement links TRBV7-9 to TRBJ2-7; the D gene could be TRBD1 or TRBD2 (5 bases each). V dropped 4 bases and J dropped 3 bases, with 19 bases sitting between them. Germline CDR1 is SEHNR and CDR2 is FQNEAQ (reference sequence). The CDR3 runs to 16 residues. The CDR3 loop is CASSSYDSSGRYEQYF. The CDR3 DNA is TGTGCCAGCAGCTCATACGACAGTTCGGGGCGCTACGAGCAGTACTTC.

This clone was observed a few times. The chain uses TRBV30 and TRBJ1-5, with a weak D call TRBD1 (5 bases). CDR1 and CDR2 from the germline V gene are GTSNPN and SVGIG (reference sequence). This CDR3 has 15 residues. V lost 0 bases and J lost 0, with 9 bases in between. CDR3: CAWSVGVNSNQPQHF. DNA of the CDR3: TGTGCCTGGAGTGTAGGGGTGAATAGCAATCAGCCCCAGCATTTT.

CDR3 sequence reads: CSVTGTSGTTGELFF. The CDR3 DNA sequence: TGCAGCGTAACCGGGACTAGCGGGACCACCGGGGAGCTGTTTTTT. J is TRBJ2-2 and V is TRBV29-1, with 13 bases fitting TRBD2. Germline values: CDR1 SQVTM, CDR2 ANQGSEA. CDR3 length: 15 residues. V shed 6 bases and J 4 bases; nucleotides not matched to a gene: 5.

This clone was seen only a few times. V gene TRBV29-1 combines with J gene TRBJ1-1; the D gene is possibly TRBD1 (5 bases). CDR3 length: 13 amino acids. Looked up from germline, CDR1 is SQVTM and CDR2 is ANQGSEA. Trimming pared 4 bases from V and 2 bases from J, leaving 11 bases between. CDR3 loop: CSVARDLNTEAFF. The CDR3 nucleotides read TGCAGCGTTGCCCGGGACTTAAACACTGAAGCTTTCTTT.

The chain uses TRBV5-1 and TRBJ2-3; 9 bases fit TRBD1. CDR3 length: 14 amino acids. With 3 bases clipped from V and 6 bases from J, the junction kept 5 bases outside the gene matches. Germline CDR1 SGHRS, CDR2 YFSETQ. The CDR3 DNA follows: TGCGCCAGCAGCTCGGGACAGGGTGAGGATACGCAGTATTTT. Its translation: CASSSGQGEDTQYF.

Here the CDR3 reads CASSVERTGPTNYGYTF. CDR3 DNA: TGTGCCAGCAGCGTAGAGCGGACCGGACCGACTAACTATGGCTACACCTTC. The chain combines TRBV9 with TRBJ1-2; D unclear. The germline gives CDR1 SGDLS, CDR2 YYNGEE. Deletions cut 0 bases from V and 0 bases from J, with 15 bases between. The CDR3 length is 17 residues.

The chain uses TRBV25-1 and TRBJ2-5, with a weak D call TRBD2 (5 bases). Germline CDR1 is MGHDK and CDR2 is SYGVNS. V was trimmed by 0 bases and J by 4 bases, leaving 9 bases between them. The CDR3 spans 14 residues. The CDR3 loop reads CASSEYSGRETQYF. CDR3 in DNA: TGTGCCAGCAGTGAATACAGCGGCCGAGAGACCCAGTACTTC.

The rearrangement uses TRBV30 and TRBJ2-7; TRBD1 matches 8 bases. The J segment lost 2 bases and the V segment lost 3 bases, leaving 12 bases of the junction unmatched. The CDR3 runs 16 residues. The germline gives CDR1 GTSNPN, CDR2 SVGIG (reference sequence). The CDR3 is CAWRFSDRAIPYEQYF. The CDR3 nucleotides are TGTGCCTGGAGGTTCTCGGACAGGGCAATTCCCTACGAGCAGTACTTC.

The V gene is TRBV27, the J gene TRBJ2-6; TRBD1 agrees at 7 bases. The CDR3 covers 24 residues. The V segment lost 0 bases and the J segment 0 bases; nucleotides outside the gene matches: 23. Looked up from germline, CDR1 is MNHEY and CDR2 is SMNVEV (reference sequence). The CDR3 protein is CASSLSAPPLGQPKLSSGANVLTF. Written as DNA, the CDR3 is TGTGCCAGCAGTTTATCAGCCCCTCCGTTGGGACAGCCTAAACTATCCTCTGGGGCCAACGTCCTGACTTTC.

The chain uses TRBV27 and TRBJ2-7, with a possible D match to TRBD1 (5 bases). Per germline, CDR1 MNHEY and CDR2 SMNVEV (reference sequence). V was pared by 2 bases and J by 3 bases, with 14 bases between. The CDR3 has 15 amino acids. CDR3 coding DNA: TGTGCCAGCAGTTTACAACCTATCGACAGCTACGAGCAGTACTTC. This translates into CASSLQPIDSYEQYF.

This chain links TRBV2 with TRBJ1-5; no clear D gene. The CDR3 runs 14 residues. The germline V and J ends were trimmed by 6 bases and 1 base, with 10 bases remaining between them. Germline V gene lookup returns CDR1 SNHLY and CDR2 FYNNEI. CDR3 sequence: CASRQTPSNQPQHF. The CDR3 DNA sequence: TGTGCCAGCAGACAGACACCAAGCAATCAGCCCCAGCATTTT. Full variable domain (remainder filled in from reference TRBV2 and TRBJ1-5): EPEVTQTPSHQVTQMGQEVILRCVPISNHLYFYWYRQILGQKVEFLVSFYNNEISEKSEIFDDQFSVERPDGSNFTLKIRSTKLEDSAMYFCASRQTPSNQPQHFGDGTRLSIL.

The chain links TRBV7-8 to TRBJ1-4; D is uncertain. V lost 6 bases and J 3 bases, leaving 14 bases between the germline ends. The CDR3 spans 15 residues. Germline CDR1 is SGHVS and CDR2 is FQNEAQ. Here the CDR3 DNA reads TGTGCCAGCAGTCTCGGACCATTAGCTAATGAAAAACTGTTTTTT. It translates to CASSLGPLANEKLFF.

The genes are TRBV9 and TRBJ2-1, with unresolved D. V shed 0 bases and J shed 3 bases, with 7 bases lying between them. CDR3 length: 14 amino acids. Looked up from germline, CDR1 is SGDLS and CDR2 is YYNGEE. The CDR3 nucleotides are TGTGCCAGCAGCGTAGACTACAACTACAATGAGCAGTTCTTC. It encodes CASSVDYNYNEQFF.

The gene calls are TRBV11-2 and TRBJ2-5; TRBD2 matches at 9 bases. TRBJ2-7 matches the DNA end more closely, so the J call is doubtful. The CDR3 has 14 residues. Germline V CDR1 and CDR2: SGHAT, FQNNGV. CDR3 protein: CASSFSGSVYEQYF. The DNA of the CDR3 is TGTGCCAGCAGCTTTAGCGGGAGCGTCTACGAGCAGTACTTC.

In DNA, the CDR3 is TGTGCCCACAGCTATCACCCGAACACTGAAGCTTTCTTT. Its protein product is CAHSYHPNTEAFF. The chain links TRBV30 to TRBJ1-1; D is unclear. The V and J ends lost 8 bases and 1 base respectively, with 14 bases between them. This CDR3 has 13 amino acids. Germline-derived CDR1 and CDR2 are GTSNPN and SVGIG (reference sequence).

This chain joins TRBV29-1 and TRBJ1-2; D gene ambiguous. There are 14 residues in the CDR3. Deletions cut 4 bases from V and 3 bases from J, with 15 bases between. The germline V gene encodes CDR1 SQVTM and CDR2 ANQGSEA. The CDR3 DNA sequence: TGCAGCGTTGTGGGAGGAGGGCCTTACTATGGCTACACCTTC. Amino acid sequence: CSVVGGGPYYGYTF. Using reference TRBV29-1 and TRBJ1-2 for the parts outside the CDR3, the full variable domain is SAVISQKPSRDICQRGTSLTIQCQVDSQVTMMFWYRQQPGQSLTLIATANQGSEATYESGFVIDKFPISRPNLTFSTLTVSNMSPEDSSIYLCSVVGGGPYYGYTFGSGTRLTVV.

The J gene is TRBJ2-5, the V gene TRBV27, with a possible D match to TRBD1 (6 bases). The J call could be wrong; TRBJ2-7 is a better fit for the DNA end. Germline V lookup: CDR1 MNHEY, CDR2 SMNVEV (reference sequence). CDR3 length: 14 residues. The CDR3 coding sequence is TGTGCCAGCAGTCCCTCTAGAAGGGGGTACGAGCAGTACTTC. Encoded protein: CASSPSRRGYEQYF.